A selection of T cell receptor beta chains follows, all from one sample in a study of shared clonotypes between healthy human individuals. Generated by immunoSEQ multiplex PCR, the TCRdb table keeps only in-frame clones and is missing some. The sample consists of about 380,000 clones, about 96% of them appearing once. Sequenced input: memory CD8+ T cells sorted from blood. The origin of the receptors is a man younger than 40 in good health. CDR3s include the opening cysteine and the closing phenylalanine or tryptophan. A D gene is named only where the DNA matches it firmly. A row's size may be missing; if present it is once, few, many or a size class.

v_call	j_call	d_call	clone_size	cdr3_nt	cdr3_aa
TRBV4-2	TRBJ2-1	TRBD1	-	TGTGCCAGCAGCCAATTCCCAGACAGGGGGGACAATGAGCAGTTCTTC	CASSQFPDRGDNEQFF
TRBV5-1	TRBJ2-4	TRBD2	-	TGCGCCAGCAGCTTGGTAGCGGGAGGGCCGGACATTCAGTACTTC	CASSLVAGGPDIQYF
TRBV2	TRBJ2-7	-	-	TGTGCCAGCAGTGATAGGGGAGAGTACGAGCAGTACTTC	CASSDRGEYEQYF
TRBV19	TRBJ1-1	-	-	TGTGCCAGTAGTATATCAGGCAGGGGAGTGAGCACTGAAGCTTTCTTT	CASSISGRGVSTEAFF
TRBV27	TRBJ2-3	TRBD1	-	TGTGCCAGCAGTTCGGACAGGGCTTGGACGCAGTATTTT	CASSSDRAWTQYF
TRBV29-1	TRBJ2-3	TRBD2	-	TGCAGCGTTCTCGCGGGAGGGCCCACAGATACGCAGTATTTT	CSVLAGGPTDTQYF
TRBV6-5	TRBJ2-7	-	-	TGTGCCAGCAGTTATGACGGATTCGTACTTGACGAGCAGTACTTC	CASSYDGFVLDEQYF
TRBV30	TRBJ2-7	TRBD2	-	TGTGCCTGGCGGTATGAACGGACTAGCGGGAGGATAAGGAGCTCCTACGAGCAGTACTTC	CAWRYERTSGRIRSSYEQYF
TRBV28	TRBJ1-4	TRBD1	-	TGTGCCAGCAGACCCCCCCGGGACAGTAATGAAAAACTGTTTTTT	CASRPPRDSNEKLFF
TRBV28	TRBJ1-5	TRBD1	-	TGTGCCAGTCACAGTACAGGGGGCGGCAATCAGCCCCAGCATTTT	CASHSTGGGNQPQHF
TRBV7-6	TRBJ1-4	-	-	TGTGCCAGCAGCTCCGGTGGGGGCCTTAATGAAAAACTGTTTTTT	CASSSGGGLNEKLFF
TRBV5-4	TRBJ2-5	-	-	TGTGCCAGCAGCTTAGGCATTTCAGGGGTCGAGGAGACCCAGTACTTC	CASSLGISGVEETQYF
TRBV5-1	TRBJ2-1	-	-	TGCGCCAGCAGCTTGCAGCGGGACACTACACTCCCGCACAGGTACAATGAGCAGTTCTTC	CASSLQRDTTLPHRYNEQFF
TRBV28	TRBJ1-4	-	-	TGTGCCATCGGGCCGCCTAATGAAAAACTGTTTTTT	CAIGPPNEKLFF
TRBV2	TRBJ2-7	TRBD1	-	TGTGCCAGCAGTGGGTTGGCTGGGACAGGGCCCTACGAGCAGTACTTC	CASSGLAGTGPYEQYF
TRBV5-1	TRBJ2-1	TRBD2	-	TGCGCCAGCAGCTTGGGGCTAGCGGACACCTACAATGAGCAGTTCTTC	CASSLGLADTYNEQFF
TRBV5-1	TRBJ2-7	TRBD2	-	TGCGCCAGCAGCCTGACTAGCGGGGCGTACGAGCAGTACTTC	CASSLTSGAYEQYF
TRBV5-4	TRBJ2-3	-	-	TGTGCCAGCAGCTTAGGAGGGAGTCTGGTAGATACGCAGTATTTT	CASSLGGSLVDTQYF
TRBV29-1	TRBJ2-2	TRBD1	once	TGCAGCGTTGAAATTACGGGACAGGGATTTACCGGGGAGCTGTTTTTT	CSVEITGQGFTGELFF
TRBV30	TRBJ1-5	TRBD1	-	TGTGCCTGGAGTGCCCGGACAGGGGCGAACAATCAGCCCCAGCATTTT	CAWSARTGANNQPQHF
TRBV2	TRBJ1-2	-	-	TGTGCCAGCCGGGGGGGGAGCTATGGCTACACCTTC	CASRGGSYGYTF
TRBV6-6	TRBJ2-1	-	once	TGTGCCACTGTTCCGACTTTTCAGAGGAATGAGCAGTTCTTC	CATVPTFQRNEQFF
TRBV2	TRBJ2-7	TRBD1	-	TGTGCCAGCATCCCGGACAGGGTCCACGAGCAGTACTTC	CASIPDRVHEQYF
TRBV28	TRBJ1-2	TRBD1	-	TGTGCCAGCAGAGCTGCAGGGGGCGGTGGCTACACCTTC	CASRAAGGGGYTF
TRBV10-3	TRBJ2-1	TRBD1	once	TGTGCCACAATGGGACAGGAACACAATGAGCAGTTCTTC	CATMGQEHNEQFF
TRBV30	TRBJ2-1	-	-	TGTGCCTGGAGTAATAGACACAATGAGCAGTTCTTC	CAWSNRHNEQFF
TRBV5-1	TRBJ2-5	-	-	TGCGCCAGCAGCTGGGGGACGGGCGAGACCCAGTACTTC	CASSWGTGETQYF
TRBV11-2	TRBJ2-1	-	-	TGTGCCAGCAGCTTAGATCGGGGCAACAATGAGCAGTTCTTC	CASSLDRGNNEQFF
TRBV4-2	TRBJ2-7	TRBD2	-	TGTGCCAGCAGCCGCGGACTAGCGGGATCCTACGAGCAGTACTTC	CASSRGLAGSYEQYF
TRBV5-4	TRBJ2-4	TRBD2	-	TGTGCCAGCAGCCTAAGAACGGGGGGGAGCGGGAGCCTCGCCAAAAACATTCAGTACTTC	CASSLRTGGSGSLAKNIQYF
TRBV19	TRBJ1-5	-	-	TGTGCCAGTAGTACCTTCCCCGGTTATAGCAATCAGCCCCAGCATTTT	CASSTFPGYSNQPQHF
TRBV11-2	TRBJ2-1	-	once	TGTGCCAGCAGCTTAGGTTACAATGAGCAGTTCTTC	CASSLGYNEQFF
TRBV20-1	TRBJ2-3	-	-	TGCAGTGCCCAAGGTGTTCATACGCAGTATTTT	CSAQGVHTQYF
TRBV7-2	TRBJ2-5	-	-	TGTGCCAGCAGCTTAGACAGGGCCCAAGAGACCCAGTACTTC	CASSLDRAQETQYF
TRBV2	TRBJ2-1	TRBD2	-	TGTGCCAGCAGTGACAGCGGGATGCGGGGGGGTGAGCAGTTCTTC	CASSDSGMRGGEQFF
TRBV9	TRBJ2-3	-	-	TGTGCCAGCCTACGGGAGGATACGCAGTATTTT	CASLREDTQYF
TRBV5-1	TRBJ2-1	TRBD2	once	TGCGCCAGCAGCCGCATCGGAATAGCGGGAAAATCCTACAATGAGCAGTTCTTC	CASSRIGIAGKSYNEQFF
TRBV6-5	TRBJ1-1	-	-	TGTGCCAGCAGTTACTCGACCGGGTGGGAAGCTTTCTTT	CASSYSTGWEAFF
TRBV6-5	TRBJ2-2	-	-	TGTGCCAGCAGTTATGCTTGGACCGGGGAGCTGTTTTTT	CASSYAWTGELFF
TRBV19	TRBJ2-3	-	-	TGTGCCAGTAGTATAGAGCGGGGCACAGATACGCAGTATTTT	CASSIERGTDTQYF
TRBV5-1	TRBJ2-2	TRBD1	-	TGCGCCAGCAGCTTGTCTTCAGGGGGCACCGGGGAGCTGTTTTTT	CASSLSSGGTGELFF
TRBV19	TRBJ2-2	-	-	TGTGCCAGTAGTAGGAGGGGGACCTTCACCGGGGAGCTGTTTTTT	CASSRRGTFTGELFF
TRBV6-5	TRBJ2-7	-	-	TGTGCCAGCACCAACAGGCCTTTCGGCTACGAGCAGTACTTC	CASTNRPFGYEQYF
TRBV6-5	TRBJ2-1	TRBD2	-	TGTGCCAGCAGTTTCTCAAGCGGGAGGCCTCCTACGAAGCAGTTCTTC	CASSFSSGRPPTKQFF
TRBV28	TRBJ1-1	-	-	TGTGCCAGCAGGCGTCGGACAGAGAACACTGAAGCTTTCTTT	CASRRRTENTEAFF
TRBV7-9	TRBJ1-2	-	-	TGTGCCAGCAGCTTAGCCAGCTACGGCTACACCTTC	CASSLASYGYTF
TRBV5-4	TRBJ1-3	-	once	TGTGCCAGCAGCTTGGGGGCTGGAAACACCATATATTTT	CASSLGAGNTIYF
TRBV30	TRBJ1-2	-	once	TGTGCCTGGAACGGCTACACCTTC	CAWNGYTF
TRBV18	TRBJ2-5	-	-	TGTGCCAGCTCACCAAGCCAGGGGACCCAGTACTTC	CASSPSQGTQYF
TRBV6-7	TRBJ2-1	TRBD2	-	TGTGCCAGCAGTTTTCCGGGACTAGCGGGCCTTAGCTCCTACAATGAGCAGTTCTTC	CASSFPGLAGLSSYNEQFF